A single sample is the source of the 17 T cell receptor beta chains below, sequenced in a study of blood T cells in healthy people across ages (dated by TCRdb to 2015 to 2017). Library creation used 5' RACE. The sequencing machine was an Illumina HiSeq 2500. A second PCR of about 7 to 12 cycles was run with a J-beta primer mix and a sample-barcoded 5' primer. TCRdb passed the public sequencing reads through fastp at Q25 and MiXCR, retaining productive beta sequences. Identical CDR3 protein sequences are pooled into one entry, listed with their most common genes and DNA. The sample includes 780,000 or so distinct CDR3 sequences, with around 50% observed a single time. 20% to 30% of the sample is in the top ten clones. Sample: blood. These receptors came from a middle-aged man in good health.

A note on this clonotype: Germline is not matched at one junction end, which may reflect a read error. The chain combines TRBV5-1 with TRBJ2-3; TRBD2 matches 7 bases. CDR1 is SGHRS and CDR2 is YFSETQ in the germline V gene. The CDR3 sequence is 17 residues long. CDR3 DNA: TGCGCCGGCAGCCTTGGACTGGGCGGGAGAGGCACAGATACGCAGTATTTT. Protein: CAGSLGLGGRGTDTQYF.

V and J are TRBV6-5 and TRBJ2-1; 7 nucleotides agree with TRBD2. This CDR3 comprises 15 residues. V dropped 6 bases and J dropped 9; count of bases not matched to a gene: 14. The V gene's germline CDR1 is MNHEY and CDR2 SVGAGI. The CDR3 is CASSSGTTGVGEQFF. The CDR3 DNA reads TGTGCCAGCAGCAGCGGGACTACGGGTGTAGGTGAGCAGTTCTTC.

This clonotype was recorded a few times. A junction end diverges from the germline sequence, so it may reflect a read error. The chain employs TRBV3-1 and TRBJ1-2, with D tentatively TRBD1 (6 bases). Germline values: CDR1 LGHDT, CDR2 YNNKEL (reference sequence). The CDR3 has 17 residues. Written as DNA, the CDR3 is TGTGCTAGCAGCCAAGCTCGAGGGGGGGCCGCTGCCTATGGCTACACCTTC. This encodes CASSQARGGAAAYGYTF.

V is TRBV6-2 or TRBV6-3 and J is TRBJ2-6, with D hard to call. V lost 2 bases and J 0 bases, leaving 14 bases between the germline ends. This CDR3 is 18 amino acids long. Germline CDR1 reads MNHEY; CDR2 reads SVGEGT. In DNA, the CDR3 is TGTGCCAGCAGTTACGATATAGAAAACCTCTCTGGGGCCAACGTCCTGACTTTC. Its translation: CASSYDIENLSGANVLTF.

The gene calls are TRBV20-1 and TRBJ1-6, with 10 bases fitting TRBD1. This CDR3 is 16 amino acids long. The germline V gene encodes CDR1 DFQATT and CDR2 SNEGSKA (reference sequence). V shed 5 bases, J shed 1 base, and the junction held 5 bases outside the gene matches. The DNA of the CDR3 is TGCAGTGCTTCAAGGGACAGGGGATCCTATAATTCACCCCTCCACTTT. Translation: CSASRDRGSYNSPLHF.

The CDR3 DNA follows: TGTGCCAGCAGCTTAGTTAGGACAGGGTCTTCATACAATGAGCAGTTCTTC. Translating it yields CASSLVRTGSSYNEQFF. This chain uses TRBV7-2 with TRBJ2-1; TRBD1 matches at 8 bases. The CDR3 totals 17 residues. J was trimmed by 4 bases and V by 1 base; bases with no gene match: 9. CDR1 and CDR2 (germline): SGHTA, FQGNSA.

The gene calls are TRBV12-3 or TRBV12-4 and TRBJ2-5; 9 nucleotides match TRBD1. The CDR3 covers 15 residues. Germline trimming cut 3 bases from V and 6 bases from J; bases unmatched to any gene: 8. The CDR3 DNA reads TGTGCCAGCAGTTTGGGGACAGGGCTACCTAAGACCCAGTACTTC. Amino acid sequence: CASSLGTGLPKTQYF.

The CDR3 region has the DNA TGCGCCAGCAGCTTGGACGCTAGCGGGACCTCCACAGATACGCAGTATTTT. Encoded protein: CASSLDASGTSTDTQYF. J is TRBJ2-3 and V is TRBV5-1, with TRBD2 matching 9 bases. The CDR3 has 17 residues. Germline CDR1 and CDR2: SGHRS and YFSETQ. Trimming took 0 bases from V and 2 from J; bases not matched to a gene: 7.

The rearrangement joins TRBV3-1 to TRBJ2-3; D is unclear. The CDR3 is made up of 15 amino acids. In germline, CDR1 is LGHDT, CDR2 YNNKEL (reference sequence). The germline V and J ends were trimmed by 2 bases and 1 base, with 10 bases remaining between them. The CDR3 DNA is TGTGCCAGCAGCCAATGGTCCCTTGGCACAGATACGCAGTATTTT. As protein: CASSQWSLGTDTQYF.

This clonotype was observed a single time. V and J are TRBV5-5 and TRBJ2-7; 9 bases line up with TRBD1. Trimming took 4 bases from V and 3 from J; bases not matched to a gene: 8. The CDR3 runs to 15 residues. The V gene's germline CDR1 is SGHKS and CDR2 YYEKEE (reference sequence). The CDR3 reads CASSRGPGQGYEQYF. The CDR3 DNA follows: TGTGCCAGCAGCCGGGGTCCGGGACAGGGCTACGAGCAGTACTTC.

The chain is built from TRBV25-1 and TRBJ2-1; TRBD2 might be the D (5 bases). The V and J ends lost 4 bases and 4 bases respectively, with 14 bases between them. CDR1 and CDR2 from the germline V gene are MGHDK and SYGVNS. The CDR3 is 15 amino acids. In nucleotides, the CDR3 is TGTGCCAGCAGTGCACTAGGTACAAGTTACAATGAGCAGTTCTTC. Its protein is CASSALGTSYNEQFF.

In this sample, this clonotype turned up once. This chain uses TRBV7-2 with TRBJ2-1, with 7 bases aligning to TRBD1. V gave up 0 bases and J gave up 10 bases; unmatched junction bases: 3. Germline V gene data show CDR1 as SGHTA and CDR2 as FQGNSA. The CDR3 runs 13 residues. Here the CDR3 reads CASSLARGREQFF. DNA for the CDR3: TGTGCCAGCAGCTTAGCTAGGGGGCGAGAGCAGTTCTTC.

This clonotype came up a few times. V usage is TRBV20-1 and J usage is TRBJ2-1; D is undetermined. Trimming removed 1 base at V and 5 bases at J, with 9 bases between. The CDR3 spans 13 residues. From germline, CDR1 is DFQATT and CDR2 SNEGSKA (reference sequence). CDR3 in amino acids: CSARVQGDNEQFF. In nucleotides, the CDR3 is TGCAGTGCTAGAGTGCAAGGAGACAATGAGCAGTTCTTC.

The chain links TRBV25-1 to TRBJ2-1, with 8 bases lining up with TRBD1. This CDR3 region has 15 residues. The V and J ends lost 4 bases and 12 bases, in that order; junction bases with no gene match: 14. The V gene's germline CDR1 is MGHDK and CDR2 SYGVNS. The CDR3 nucleotides are TGTGCCAGCAGTGGCCCCGGGACAGGAGTATACGGGCAGTTCTTC. It encodes CASSGPGTGVYGQFF.

For this clonotype: At one end the junction does not follow the germline gene, possibly because of a read error. The chain uses TRBV6-6 and TRBJ2-3, with 9 bases aligning to TRBD1. The germline V gene encodes CDR1 MNHNY and CDR2 SVGAGI (reference sequence). This CDR3 has 17 amino acids. The CDR3 spells CASTATGQGKLTDTRYF. The CDR3 region has the DNA TGTGCCAGCACCGCGACCGGACAGGGGAAGTTGACAGATACGCGGTATTTT.

This clonotype occurred a few times. The chain combines TRBV6-2 or TRBV6-3 with TRBJ1-2; 7 bases agree with TRBD1. CDR1 is MNHEY and CDR2 is SVGEGT in the germline V gene. This CDR3 is built from 12 residues. With 7 bases clipped from V and 8 bases from J, the junction kept 7 bases outside the gene matches. This CDR3 is CASNDRDHGYTF. CDR3 in DNA: TGTGCCAGCAATGACAGGGATCACGGCTACACCTTC.

The CDR3, as DNA: TGTGCCAGCAGCCCGACGAAACTAGCGGACTCCTACGAGCAGTACTTC. It specifies CASSPTKLADSYEQYF. The V call is TRBV7-9, the J call TRBJ2-7; 8 bases fit TRBD2. The CDR3 extends over 16 amino acids. In germline, CDR1 is SEHNR, CDR2 FQNEAQ (reference sequence). J was trimmed by 0 bases and V by 5 bases; bases with no gene match: 9.